These 14 T cell receptor beta chains share one sample of origin, sequenced in a study of T cells after yellow fever vaccination. TCRdb recomputed calls from the 5' RACE reads with MiXCR, one row per CDR3 protein. This sample has around 600,000 distinct CDR3 sequences, with around an eighth found just once. Sequenced material: PBMCs, taken on the day of the yellow fever booster vaccination. The receptors shown here come from a man younger than 45 who received the YFV17D yellow fever vaccine.

In this sample, this clonotype turned up a few times. The chain is built from TRBV24-1 and TRBJ2-1, with 10 bases matching TRBD1. In germline, CDR1 is KGHDR, CDR2 SFDVKD. This CDR3 comprises 16 residues. V was clipped by 4 bases and J by 7 bases; unmatched bases: 9. CDR3 DNA sequence: TGTGCCACCAGTGACCCGACGACAGGGGGCAGGAATGAGCAGTTCTTC. Translated, it gives CATSDPTTGGRNEQFF.

The chain employs TRBV21-1 and TRBJ1-2; TRBD1, the table's D call, was not compared with the DNA. TRBV21-1 is a known pseudogene. This CDR3 region has 14 residues. CDR3 sequence reads: CASSRAEDAHGYTF. The DNA of the CDR3 is TGTGCCAGCAGCAGGGCGGAGGACGCCCATGGCTACACCTTC.

This clonotype came up a few times. J is TRBJ2-4 and V is TRBV5-6; a possible D gene is TRBD1 (6 bases). Germline CDR1 reads SGHDT; CDR2 reads YYEEEE. This CDR3 contains 14 residues. Trimming took off 5 bases at V and 1 base at J, with 10 bases between the two ends. The CDR3 loop is CASSKTGAKNIQYF. The CDR3 region has the DNA TGTGCCAGCAGTAAAACAGGGGCCAAAAACATTCAGTACTTC.

This clonotype appeared a few times. V and J are TRBV6-1 and TRBJ2-5; 9 bases agree with TRBD2. V shed 8 bases and J 2 bases; nucleotides not matched to a gene: 9. The germline V gene encodes CDR1 MNHNS and CDR2 SASEGT. There are 15 residues in the CDR3. The CDR3 bases are TGTGCCAGCGGATCGCCGGGACTAGCTCAAGAGACCCAGTACTTC. It yields the protein CASGSPGLAQETQYF.

This clonotype was counted only a few times. The chain uses TRBV12-3 or TRBV12-4 and TRBJ2-6, with TRBD1 as a possible D gene (5 bases). The V end lost 5 bases, the J end lost 0 bases, and 11 bases lay between the germline ends. The CDR3 runs 16 residues. The CDR3 region is CASSPRTNSGANVLTF. Written as DNA, the CDR3 is TGTGCCAGCAGTCCGAGGACAAACTCTGGGGCCAACGTCCTGACTTTC.

This clonotype was observed a handful of times. V and J are TRBV18 and TRBJ2-3; unclear D gene. This CDR3 region has 13 residues. The germline V gene has CDR1 KGHSH and CDR2 LQKENI. Trimming removed 2 bases at V and 1 base at J, with 4 bases between. The CDR3 region is CASSPDRTDTQYF. CDR3 sequence (DNA): TGTGCCAGCTCACCAGATCGCACAGATACGCAGTATTTT.

This clonotype was detected a few times. The chain combines TRBV20-1 with TRBJ2-3; D gene uncertain. Trimming pared 7 bases from V and 10 bases from J, leaving 30 bases between. The CDR3 loop spans 16 amino acids. In germline, CDR1 is DFQATT, CDR2 SNEGSKA (reference sequence). The CDR3 loop reads CSVYYSQALGEVAQYF. In DNA, the CDR3 is TGCAGTGTTTACTATTCCCAGGCCCTCGGAGAGGTCGCGCAGTATTTT.

This clonotype showed up just a few times. This sequence joins TRBV4-3 and TRBJ2-2; 7 positions match TRBD2. This CDR3 has 17 residues. Germline V lookup: CDR1 LGHNA, CDR2 YSLEER. Trimming took 4 bases from V and 0 from J; bases not matched to a gene: 8. CDR3 sequence: CASSRNRDYANTGELFF. In DNA form, the CDR3 reads TGCGCCAGCAGCCGTAACCGGGACTACGCGAACACCGGGGAGCTGTTTTTT.

The chain couples TRBV30 to TRBJ2-1; D remains unclear. V was cut by 2 bases and J by 3 bases, with 5 bases left in between. Germline assignment: CDR1 GTSNPN and CDR2 SVGIG (reference sequence). The CDR3 runs 12 residues. CDR3 DNA: TGTGCCTGGAGTAAGGGCTACAATGAGCAGTTCTTC. Translating gives CAWSKGYNEQFF.

This clonotype has at least ten counts. The chain uses TRBV20-1 and TRBJ2-1; tentatively, D is TRBD1 (6 bases). CDR3 length: 13 residues. V was trimmed by 3 bases and J by 10 bases, leaving 16 bases between them. Germline values: CDR1 DFQATT, CDR2 SNEGSKA (reference sequence). The CDR3 sequence: CSARSGTSPEQFF. The CDR3 nucleotides read TGCAGTGCTAGGTCCGGGACATCACCCGAGCAGTTCTTC.

The rearrangement joins TRBV20-1 to TRBJ2-1; TRBD1 or TRBD2 may be the D gene (5 bases each). CDR3 size: 15 residues. The V end lost 5 bases, the J end lost 0 bases, and 14 bases lay between the germline ends. The germline gives CDR1 DFQATT, CDR2 SNEGSKA (reference sequence). The chain's CDR3 is CSAASGTISYNEQFF. In nucleotides, the CDR3 is TGCAGTGCTGCTTCCGGGACCATCTCCTACAATGAGCAGTTCTTC.

This clonotype was counted a few times. The V call is TRBV11-2, the J call TRBJ1-5; weak D call: TRBD1 (5 bases). This CDR3 is 14 amino acids long. Germline CDR1 SGHAT, CDR2 FQNNGV. V lost 5 bases, J lost 4 bases, and 12 bases lay in between. As DNA, the CDR3 is TGTGCCAGCAGCATTCGGGACGGGAATCAGCCCCAGCATTTT. It is translated as CASSIRDGNQPQHF.

The chain joins TRBV3-1 to TRBJ2-7, with D possibly matching TRBD1 (5 bases). This CDR3 region has 15 residues. Deletions cut 1 base from V and 6 bases from J, with 16 bases between. Germline assignment: CDR1 LGHDT and CDR2 YNNKEL (reference sequence). The CDR3 coding sequence is TGTGCCAGCAGCCAAGTCAGGGTCCCCTTTGTCGAGCAGTACTTC. This codes for CASSQVRVPFVEQYF.

This clonotype was counted only a few times. V and J are TRBV7-8 and TRBJ2-2; no clear D. Germline-derived CDR1 and CDR2 are SGHVS and FQNEAQ. The CDR3 extends over 14 amino acids. V shed 9 bases and J shed 1 base, with 12 bases lying between them. DNA of the CDR3: TGTGCCAGTTTATGGACGGTGAACACCGGGGAGCTGTTTTTT. This sequence encodes CASLWTVNTGELFF.